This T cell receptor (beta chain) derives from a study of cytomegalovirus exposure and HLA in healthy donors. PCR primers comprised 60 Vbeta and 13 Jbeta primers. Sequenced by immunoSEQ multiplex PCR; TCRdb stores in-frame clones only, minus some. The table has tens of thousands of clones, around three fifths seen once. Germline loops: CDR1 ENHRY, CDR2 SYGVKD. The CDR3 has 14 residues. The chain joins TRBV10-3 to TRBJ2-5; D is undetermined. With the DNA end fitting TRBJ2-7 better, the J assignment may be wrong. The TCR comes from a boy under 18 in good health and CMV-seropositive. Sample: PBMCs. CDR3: CAISGMAGSYEQYF. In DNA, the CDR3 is TGTGCCATCAGTGGGATGGCAGGCTCCTACGAGCAGTACTTC.